This TCR beta chain came from a study of blood T cell repertoires in COVID-19. This clone appeared once. Clones were read by immunoSEQ multiplex PCR, and TCRdb kept only the in-frame ones, dropping some. The profile covers over 250,000 clones, with 85% to 90% appearing a single time and 2.4% taken by the ten largest. The CDR3 spans 17 residues. With V trimmed by 3 bases and J by 7 bases, 11 bases remained unmatched. Germline CDR1 SGDLS, CDR2 YYNGEE. This TCR came from a woman under 30 who had recovered from COVID-19. Sequencing used PBMCs or T cells enriched from blood (not recorded which). The V gene is TRBV9, the J gene TRBJ2-1, with 12 nucleotides matching TRBD2. CDR3 region: CASSAPRTSGESNEQFF. The CDR3 DNA sequence: TGTGCCAGCAGCGCCCCCCGGACTAGCGGGGAAAGTAATGAGCAGTTCTTC.